A single T cell receptor beta chain is shown here with its context. Its antigen remains unidentified. The record originates from a study of cytomegalovirus exposure and HLA in healthy donors. CDR3 size: 18 residues. The ends lost 3 bases at V and 1 base at J; junction bases unmatched: 8. The germline CDR1 and CDR2 sequences are LNHNV and YYDKDF (reference sequence). Study results and caveats: The study flagged some 180 TCR beta chains as cytomegalovirus-associated. No immune exposure information besides CMV serostatus was available.

PCR was performed using 60 Vbeta and 13 Jbeta primers. Measured with immunoSEQ multiplex PCR; TCRdb has only the in-frame clones, and not every one. The profile shows fewer than 60,000 clones, 60% to 80% of them singletons. V gene TRBV15 combines with J gene TRBJ2-6; TRBD1 matches at 8 bases. The sample was PBMCs. This clonotype was obtained from a woman aged 40 to 49 in good health and CMV-seropositive. CDR3 bases: TGTGCCACCAGCAGGGGCGGACAGGGAGGATCTGGGGCCAACGTCCTGACTTTC. As protein: CATSRGGQGGSGANVLTF. The whole variable domain, remainder taken from reference TRBV15 and TRBJ2-6, is DAMVIQNPRYQVTQFGKPVTLSCSQTLNHNVMYWYQQKSSQAPKLLFHYYDKDFNNEADTPDNFQSRRPNTSFCFLDIRSPGLGDTAMYLCATSRGGQGGSGANVLTFGAGSRLTVL.